These T cell receptor beta chains were read from a single sample in a study of blood T cell repertoires in COVID-19. The protocol was immunoSEQ multiplex PCR, while the TCRdb copy is restricted to in-frame clones and leaves out a portion. In the table there are 450,000 or so clones, about 90% of which are singletons. Sequencing was carried out using peripheral blood. The receptors shown here come from a young man with COVID-19, enrolled during active disease. Both conserved end residues are part of each CDR3. Each record gives: V gene, J gene, D gene, clone size, CDR3 protein, CDR3 DNA. The D gene is left open where the match is weak. Size values are once, few and many counts, or a class for expanded clones, and some rows have none.

TRBV18,TRBJ2-1,TRBD2,.,CASSPQSGGYNEQFF,TGTGCCAGCTCACCACAGAGCGGGGGATACAATGAGCAGTTCTTC
TRBV19,TRBJ2-1,.,.,CASKQGAYNEQFF,TGTGCCAGTAAACAGGGAGCCTACAATGAGCAGTTCTTC
TRBV29-1,TRBJ2-5,TRBD1,.,CSVDRAQETQYF,TGCAGCGTGGACAGGGCTCAAGAGACCCAGTACTTC
TRBV28,TRBJ2-7,.,.,CASSLSAPYEQYF,TGTGCCAGCAGTCTTAGTGCACCCTACGAGCAGTACTTC
TRBV13,TRBJ1-1,.,few,CASSYRVRTEAFF,TGTGCCAGCAGCTACAGGGTTAGGACTGAAGCTTTCTTT
TRBV6-5,TRBJ1-6,TRBD1,.,CASSSQRQGINSPLHF,TGTGCCAGCAGTTCCCAGAGACAGGGGATTAATTCACCCCTCCACTTT
TRBV2,TRBJ1-1,.,.,CASRVTVSTEAFF,TGTGCCAGCAGGGTGACAGTTTCCACTGAAGCTTTCTTT
TRBV27,TRBJ1-1,.,.,CASSGAEVNTEAFF,TGTGCCAGCTCAGGGGCCGAGGTGAACACTGAAGCTTTCTTT
TRBV7-9,TRBJ2-5,.,few,CASSGRRFEQETQYF,TGTGCCAGCAGTGGGAGACGGTTTGAGCAAGAGACCCAGTACTTC
TRBV7-6,TRBJ2-2,.,.,CASSLASQGATGELFF,TGTGCCAGCAGCTTAGCGTCACAGGGAGCCACCGGGGAGCTGTTTTTT
TRBV7-2,TRBJ2-1,TRBD2,.,CASSLRLADFSYNEQFF,TGTGCCAGCAGCTTACGGCTAGCGGACTTCTCCTACAATGAGCAGTTCTTC
TRBV28,TRBJ2-2,TRBD2,.,CASIPRLAAGELFF,TGTGCCAGCATCCCGCGACTAGCGGCCGGGGAGCTGTTTTTT
TRBV24-1,TRBJ2-5,TRBD1,.,CATSDPGTGGETQYF,TGTGCCACCAGTGATCCGGGGACAGGGGGGGAGACCCAGTACTTC
TRBV6-5,TRBJ2-5,TRBD2,.,CAASRGGWETQYF,TGTGCCGCTAGCCGGGGGGGCTGGGAGACCCAGTACTTC
TRBV24-1,TRBJ2-3,.,.,CATSAPTSGDTQYF,TGTGCCACCAGTGCCCCAACAAGCGGGGATACGCAGTATTTT
TRBV27,TRBJ2-5,TRBD1,.,CASSLTGYQETQYF,TGTGCCAGCAGTTTGACAGGGTACCAAGAGACCCAGTACTTC
TRBV7-6,TRBJ1-1,TRBD1,once,CASSLVPGQGPEAFF,TGTGCCAGCAGCTTAGTCCCGGGACAGGGACCTGAAGCTTTCTTT
TRBV19,TRBJ2-1,TRBD2,.,CASSIISGGYNEQFF,TGTGCCAGTAGTATCATTAGCGGGGGCTACAATGAGCAGTTCTTC
TRBV5-1,TRBJ2-1,.,.,CASSLGGGSYEQFF,TGCGCCAGCAGCCTGGGGGGCGGGAGTTATGAGCAGTTCTTC
TRBV3-1/TRBV3-2,TRBJ2-1,.,.,CASSHAGPYNEQFF,TGTGCCAGCAGCCATGCGGGCCCCTACAATGAGCAGTTCTTC
TRBV24-1,TRBJ1-1,.,.,CATSGGSEAFF,TGTGCCACCAGTGGCGGTTCTGAAGCTTTCTTT